This TCR beta chain appears in the sequencing data of a study of blood T cell repertoires in COVID-19. Study background: Sources were T cells, B-cell-depleted T cells, or PBMCs; the material itself was cDNA or gDNA.

Assay used: immunoSEQ multiplex PCR; TCRdb lists only in-frame clones, some missing. The sample carries about 160,000 clones, about nine tenths recorded once. Note on this clone: The junction shows a germline mismatch at one end, possibly a read error.

CDR3 length: 13 residues. Germline V CDR1 and CDR2: SGHRS, YFSETQ. Input material: peripheral blood. The chain combines TRBV5-1 with TRBJ2-7; D might be TRBD2 (6 bases). This receptor was obtained from a man under 40 with COVID-19, enrolled during active disease. The CDR3 nucleotides read TGCGCCAGCTCGAGTATCCCGGGAGACAAGGCCGACTTC. Residues: CASSSIPGDKADF.